The 5 T cell receptor beta chains below all came from one sample that was sequenced in a study of CD8 T cells in Susac syndrome. Reverse transcription of about 0.5 to 1 ug RNA used random hexamers. One entry per CDR3 protein, called by TCRdb with MiXCR from the immunoSEQ multiplex PCR reads. The table records under 80,000 distinct CDR3 sequences, 85% to 95% of them present only once. The sample was CD4+ T cells from PBMCs. Source of these receptors: a human donor with Susac syndrome.

The chain has TRBV7-9 and TRBJ1-6, with a possible D match to TRBD1 (5 bases). Trimming left V 5 bases short and J 4 bases short, with 15 bases between. In germline, CDR1 is SEHNR, CDR2 FQNEAQ (reference sequence). The length of the CDR3 is 16 residues. The DNA for the CDR3 is TGTGCCAGCAGCACCCCCGGGACGGAATATAATTCACCCCTCCACTTT. It encodes CASSTPGTEYNSPLHF.

This rearrangement joins TRBV27 to TRBJ1-6; D not certain. Germline V lookup: CDR1 MNHEY, CDR2 SMNVEV (reference sequence). CDR3 size: 15 residues. The V end was cut by 6 bases, the J end by 7 bases, with 16 bases between. The CDR3: CASSSQVMNNSPLHF. For the CDR3, the DNA is TGTGCCAGCAGCTCCCAGGTCATGAACAATTCACCCCTCCACTTT.

V and J are TRBV7-7 and TRBJ2-1; possibly TRBD1 or TRBD2 for D (5 bases each). Trimming removed 3 bases at V and 8 bases at J, with 20 bases between. The V gene's germline CDR1 is SSHAT and CDR2 FNYEAQ (reference sequence). The CDR3 runs 16 residues. The CDR3 DNA is TGTGCCAGCAGCTTCGGGGTCGGGGCGCAAGGGGATGAGCAGTTCTTC. As protein: CASSFGVGAQGDEQFF.

This chain connects TRBV7-2 to TRBJ2-2; TRBD2 is a possible D gene (5 bases). The CDR3 runs 17 residues. V was pared by 1 base and J by 6 bases, with 18 bases between. Germline lookup yields CDR1 SGHTA and CDR2 FQGNSA. The CDR3 region is CASSLEPSASGAGELFF. The CDR3 bases are TGTGCCAGCAGCTTAGAGCCTTCGGCGAGCGGTGCCGGGGAGCTGTTTTTT.

The chain carries TRBV6-1 and TRBJ1-5; 7 nucleotides line up with TRBD1. Germline V gene sequence: CDR1 MNHNS, CDR2 SASEGT. The CDR3 length is 12 residues. The trim removed 8 bases at V and 9 bases at J, leaving 7 bases unmatched. CDR3 sequence (DNA): TGTGCCAGCGGGGACAGACTATCGCCCCAGCATTTT. Translating gives CASGDRLSPQHF.